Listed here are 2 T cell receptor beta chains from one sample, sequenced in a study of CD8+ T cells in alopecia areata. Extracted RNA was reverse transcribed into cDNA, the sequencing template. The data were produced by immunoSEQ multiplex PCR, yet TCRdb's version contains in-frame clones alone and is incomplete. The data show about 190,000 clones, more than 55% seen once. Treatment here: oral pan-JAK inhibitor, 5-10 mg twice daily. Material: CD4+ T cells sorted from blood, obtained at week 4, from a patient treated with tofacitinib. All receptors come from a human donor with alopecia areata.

The CDR3 spells CASRIQTGNTGELFF. In DNA form, the CDR3 reads TGTGCCAGCAGGATACAGACAGGGAACACCGGGGAGCTGTTTTTT. The chain combines TRBV6-5 with TRBJ2-2; perhaps TRBD1 as D (6 bases). Germline CDR1 reads MNHEY; CDR2 reads SVGAGI. The CDR3 covers 15 residues. V lost 6 bases and J lost 1, with 12 bases in between.

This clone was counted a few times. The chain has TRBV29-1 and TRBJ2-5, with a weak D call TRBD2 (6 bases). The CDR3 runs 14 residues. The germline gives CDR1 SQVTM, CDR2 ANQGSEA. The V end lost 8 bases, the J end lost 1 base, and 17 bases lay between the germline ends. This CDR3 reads CSTGDWVLQETQYF. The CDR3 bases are TGCAGCACGGGAGACTGGGTCCTCCAAGAGACCCAGTACTTC.